This T cell receptor (beta chain) stems from a study of T-cell reconstitution after alpha-beta-depleted transplantation in children. Unique molecular identifiers were incorporated when the TCRbeta library was constructed. From the PCR reads, TCRdb called clonotypes with MiXCR, one entry per CDR3 protein. The table has some 490,000 distinct CDR3 sequences, roughly an eighth seen once. The CDR3 is 13 amino acids. Germline loops: CDR1 SGDLS, CDR2 YYNGEE. As to this clonotype: The junction departs from germline at one end; a sequencing error may be responsible.

This sequence originates from a human donor who donated a stem cell graft to a child with combined immunodeficiency. The V gene is TRBV9, the J gene TRBJ2-1; 12 bases are shared with TRBD2. The source material was PBMCs from the stem cell graft donor, sampled from the stem cell graft. The CDR3 sequence: CASSETSGGPSVF. CDR3 DNA: TGTGCCAGCAGCGAGACTAGCGGGGGCCCGTCAGTCTTC.